One and the same sample provided the 18 T cell receptor beta chains below, sequenced in a study of T cells in tuberculosis. Time point given: new active TB diagnosis, blood taken before or within 7 days of starting treatment. TCRdb keeps only in-frame clones here, not all; method: immunoSEQ multiplex PCR. This table holds some 40,000 clones, 94% found once. The specimen was PBMCs, collected at tuberculosis diagnosis. The receptor set was obtained from an adult with tuberculosis.

The rearrangement uses TRBV9 and TRBJ2-7, with D possibly TRBD1 on 6 matching bases. The CDR3 has 15 residues. CDR1 is SGDLS and CDR2 is YYNGEE in the germline V gene. V was trimmed by 4 bases and J by 2 bases, leaving 16 bases between them. This CDR3 is CASSPVPGDPYEQYF. The CDR3, as DNA: TGTGCCAGCAGCCCGGTGCCAGGGGACCCCTACGAGCAGTACTTC.

This chain joins TRBV25-1 and TRBJ1-1; D is uncertain. Germline V gene sequence: CDR1 MGHDK, CDR2 SYGVNS. The CDR3 is 14 amino acids. Trimming took off 7 bases at V and 3 bases at J, with 15 bases between the two ends. As DNA, the CDR3 is TGTGCCAGCACTCCGGCCTCGCAGGACACTGAAGCTTTCTTT. Protein: CASTPASQDTEAFF.

The CDR3 is CASSLTGHLFMNTEAFF. In DNA, the CDR3 is TGTGCCAGCAGCTTGACAGGGCACCTTTTCATGAACACTGAAGCTTTCTTT. V is TRBV7-2 and J is TRBJ1-1; 7 bases fit TRBD1. The CDR3 is made up of 17 amino acids. The V and J ends lost 3 bases and 0 bases, in that order; junction bases with no gene match: 10. Germline CDR1 SGHTA, CDR2 FQGNSA.

The rearrangement uses TRBV9 and TRBJ1-2; TRBD1 is a possible D gene (6 bases). This CDR3 spans 15 amino acids. Germline V gene data show CDR1 as SGDLS and CDR2 as YYNGEE. V was cut by 0 bases and J by 8 bases, with 17 bases left in between. CDR3 amino acids: CASSVDPTGLGGYTF. The DNA of the CDR3 is TGTGCCAGCAGCGTAGATCCTACAGGGTTGGGCGGCTACACCTTC.

This clone has more than one count but fewer than ten. The chain links TRBV5-1 to TRBJ2-4; the match to TRBD1 covers 8 bases. The CDR3 contains 16 residues. With 4 bases clipped from V and 3 bases from J, the junction kept 9 bases outside the gene matches. Germline V CDR1 and CDR2: SGHRS, YFSETQ. CDR3 in DNA: TGCGCCAGCAGCCCGACCTCCGGGACAGGCAAAAACATTCAGTACTTC. Amino acid sequence: CASSPTSGTGKNIQYF.

V usage is TRBV18 and J usage is TRBJ1-2; D is unresolved. V lost 6 bases and J lost 4, with 9 bases in between. This CDR3 is 12 amino acids long. Germline CDR1 and CDR2: KGHSH and LQKENI. The CDR3 DNA reads as TGTGCCAGCTCTGGAGCTCTCTATGGCTACACCTTC. This gives the protein CASSGALYGYTF.

The J gene is TRBJ1-3, the V gene TRBV7-8, with D perhaps matching TRBD1 (6 bases). V was shortened by 2 bases and J by 2 bases, with 10 bases between the two germline ends. Per germline, CDR1 SGHVS and CDR2 FQNEAQ. The length of the CDR3 is 15 residues. This CDR3 is CASSLLAGAGNTIYF. CDR3 DNA: TGTGCCAGCAGCTTATTGGCAGGGGCTGGAAACACCATATATTTT.

The V and J genes are TRBV5-1 and TRBJ1-1, with TRBD1 matching 11 bases. The ends lost 6 bases at V and 4 bases at J; junction bases unmatched: 5. The CDR3 consists of 14 residues. The V gene's germline CDR1 is SGHRS and CDR2 YFSETQ. The CDR3 coding sequence is TGCGCCAGCAACGCCGGGACAGGGGGCACTGAAGCTTTCTTT. Protein sequence: CASNAGTGGTEAFF.

The chain employs TRBV7-9 and TRBJ1-1; 9 bases fit TRBD1. The CDR3 runs to 12 residues. Germline trimming cut 6 bases from V and 6 bases from J; bases unmatched to any gene: 2. Germline lookup yields CDR1 SEHNR and CDR2 FQNEAQ (reference sequence). In DNA, the CDR3 is TGTGCCAGCAGTCGGACAGGGGCTGAAGCTTTCTTT. Its protein is CASSRTGAEAFF. The full variable domain, completed using reference TRBV7-9 and TRBJ1-1, is DTGVSQNPRHKITKRGQNVTFRCDPISEHNRLYWYRQTLGQGPEFLTYFQNEAQLEKSRLLSDRFSAERPKGSFSTLEIQRTEQGDSAMYLCASSRTGAEAFFGQGTRLTVV.

The chain joins TRBV7-9 to TRBJ2-6; D is uncertain. Germline V lookup: CDR1 SEHNR, CDR2 FQNEAQ (reference sequence). The germline V and J ends were trimmed by 6 bases and 0 bases, with 6 bases remaining between them. The CDR3 consists of 14 residues. The CDR3 region has the DNA TGTGCCAGCAGATTCAGCTCTGGGGCCAACGTCCTGACTTTC. Its translation: CASRFSSGANVLTF.

J is TRBJ2-1 and V is TRBV5-1, with 10 bases matching TRBD1. The CDR3 is 16 amino acids. Germline lookup yields CDR1 SGHRS and CDR2 YFSETQ. Losses at the gene ends were 3 bases for V and 6 bases for J; bases not matched to a gene: 9. The CDR3 protein is CASSSTSGTGVNEQFF. The DNA for the CDR3 is TGCGCCAGCAGCTCTACCTCCGGGACAGGGGTCAATGAGCAGTTCTTC.

The chain couples TRBV6-6 to TRBJ1-2; 7 bases align to TRBD1. The CDR3 sequence is 14 residues long. Germline loops: CDR1 MNHNY, CDR2 SVGAGI (reference sequence). Trimming at V came to 4 bases and at J to 4 bases, leaving 6 bases not matched to a gene. CDR3 residues: CASSFLQGTYGYTF. The CDR3 region has the DNA TGTGCCAGCAGTTTCCTACAGGGGACCTATGGCTACACCTTC.

CDR3 sequence reads: CASSPIWPRGAPGDTQYF. CDR3 bases: TGTGCCAGCTCACCAATTTGGCCGCGGGGGGCTCCAGGAGATACGCAGTATTTT. The chain carries TRBV18 and TRBJ2-3, with 8 bases matching TRBD2. J gave up 5 bases and V 2 bases, and 15 bases lay outside the gene matches. In germline, CDR1 is KGHSH, CDR2 LQKENI. The CDR3 is 18 residues long.

The chain has TRBV21-1 and TRBJ1-2; the table's D call of TRBD1 was not tested on the DNA. TRBV21-1 is deemed a pseudogene. The CDR3 length is 17 residues. The CDR3 sequence: CASSKGLGAARNYGYTF. CDR3 coding DNA: TGTGCCAGCAGCAAAGGCCTTGGGGCAGCCAGGAACTATGGCTACACCTTC.

The CDR3 spells CSVERMSGGYTF. For the CDR3, the DNA is TGCAGCGTTGAACGAATGAGCGGTGGCTACACCTTC. The chain is built from TRBV29-1 and TRBJ1-2; D gene unclear. Trimming removed 2 bases at V and 7 bases at J, with 11 bases between. Germline CDR1 and CDR2: SQVTM and ANQGSEA. The CDR3 covers 12 residues.

The rearrangement links TRBV27 to TRBJ1-5, with D unresolved. The germline V gene encodes CDR1 MNHEY and CDR2 SMNVEV (reference sequence). This CDR3 is 10 amino acids long. Trimming shortened V by 7 bases and J by 6 bases, and 4 bases separated the two germline ends. CDR3: CASNGQPQHF. DNA of the CDR3: TGTGCCAGCAACGGTCAGCCCCAGCATTTT.

The CDR3 sequence is CASNDRGQQFF. In nucleotides, the CDR3 is TGTGCCAGCAACGACAGGGGACAACAGTTCTTC. This chain joins TRBV6-6 and TRBJ2-1; 8 bases agree with TRBD1. The germline CDR1 and CDR2 sequences are MNHNY and SVGAGI (reference sequence). J lost 13 bases, V lost 7 bases, and 6 bases had no gene match. This CDR3 contains 11 residues.

The CDR3 loop is CASSHDRWEQYF. CDR3 bases: TGCGCCAGCAGCCATGACAGGTGGGAGCAGTACTTC. The chain carries TRBV5-1 and TRBJ2-7; D may be TRBD1 (6 bases). The V end was cut by 4 bases, the J end by 7 bases, with 12 bases between. CDR1 is SGHRS and CDR2 is YFSETQ in the germline V gene. The CDR3 extends over 12 amino acids.